The rows below give T cell receptor beta chains drawn from one sample of a study of T cells in tumors after PD-1 blockade. Profiled with immunoSEQ multiplex PCR; TCRdb holds only in-frame clones, not every one. The sample yields 60,000 to 75,000 clones, less than 85% seen once. The material was PBMCs, obtained after anti-PD-1 treatment. These receptors came from a human donor with basal cell carcinoma. CDR3s include the opening cysteine and the closing phenylalanine or tryptophan. The D gene is left open where the match is weak. Clone size is stated in some rows and not others, as once, few, many or a class when expanded.

TRBD1	TRBV19	TRBJ2-1	NA	CASSIDPPGQGNLPSEQFF	TGTGCCAGTAGTATAGACCCCCCGGGACAGGGAAACCTTCCGAGTGAGCAGTTCTTC
NA	TRBV30	TRBJ1-1	NA	CAWTPSFWGNTEAFF	TGTGCCTGGACCCCGAGTTTTTGGGGGAACACTGAAGCTTTCTTT
NA	TRBV18	TRBJ1-5	NA	CASSGDQNQPQHF	TGTGCCAGCTCAGGCGACCAAAATCAGCCCCAGCATTTT
TRBD2	TRBV4-2	TRBJ2-3	few	CASSQDTWGLAGLGDTDTQYF	TGTGCCAGCAGCCAAGACACGTGGGGACTAGCGGGGCTCGGAGACACAGATACGCAGTATTTT
NA	TRBV7-9	TRBJ2-7	NA	CASSPTETEQYF	TGTGCCAGCAGCCCTACCGAAACCGAGCAGTACTTC
TRBD1	TRBV5-1	TRBJ2-7	NA	CASSLNRGRTAEKQYF	TGCGCCAGCAGCCTCAACAGGGGTAGGACCGCCGAGAAGCAGTACTTC
NA	TRBV27	TRBJ1-6	NA	CASSFSGTSSYNSPLHF	TGTGCCAGCAGTTTCTCGGGGACGAGCTCCTATAATTCACCCCTCCACTTT
NA	TRBV2	TRBJ2-4	NA	CASSEGLYDIQYF	TGTGCCAGCAGTGAAGGATTATACGACATTCAGTACTTC
NA	TRBV9	TRBJ1-2	NA	CASSVATRGDGYTF	TGTGCCAGCAGCGTAGCTACCAGAGGGGATGGCTACACCTTC
NA	TRBV5-1	TRBJ1-4	NA	CASSLTRGLEGEKLFF	TGCGCCAGCAGCTTGACCCGGGGCCTAGAGGGAGAAAAACTGTTTTTT
TRBD1	TRBV5-4	TRBJ2-5	NA	CASSLGTGVPETQYF	TGTGCCAGCAGCTTGGGGACAGGGGTCCCAGAGACCCAGTACTTC
NA	TRBV5-1	TRBJ2-5	few	CASSLENSATAETQYF	TGCGCCAGCAGCTTGGAAAACTCGGCCACGGCGGAGACCCAGTACTTC
NA	TRBV3-1/TRBV3-2	TRBJ2-3	NA	CASSRGDTQYF	TGTGCCAGCAGCCGTGGAGATACGCAGTATTTT
NA	TRBV3-1/TRBV3-2	TRBJ1-1	few	CASSQTDQNTEAFF	TGTGCCAGCAGCCAGACAGACCAGAACACTGAAGCTTTCTTT
NA	TRBV3-1/TRBV3-2	TRBJ1-5	few	CASSQGSGNQPQHF	TGTGCCAGCAGCCAAGGGTCAGGGAATCAGCCCCAGCATTTT
TRBD1	TRBV5-1	TRBJ1-5	few	CASSRDQGARDNQPQHF	TGCGCCAGCAGCCGCGATCAGGGGGCGCGGGACAATCAGCCCCAGCATTTT
NA	TRBV18	TRBJ2-1	NA	CASSDRDRSSYNEQFF	TGTGCCAGCTCCGATCGAGACAGGTCCTCCTACAATGAGCAGTTCTTC
NA	TRBV4-2	TRBJ2-5	NA	CASSQGIAPSGDVETQYF	TGTGCCAGCAGCCAAGGTATAGCCCCCTCAGGCGATGTTGAGACCCAGTACTTC
TRBD2	TRBV30	TRBJ2-1	NA	CAWSSERGWNEQFF	TGTGCCTGGAGTTCAGAGCGGGGGTGGAATGAGCAGTTCTTC
NA	TRBV5-4	TRBJ2-7	NA	CASSPTSSYEQYF	TGTGCCAGCAGCCCAACCTCCTCCTACGAGCAGTACTTC
NA	TRBV6-2/TRBV6-3	TRBJ2-6	NA	CASSYSRAGANVLTF	TGTGCCAGCAGTTACTCAAGGGCTGGGGCCAACGTCCTGACTTTC
NA	TRBV2	TRBJ2-7	NA	CASSEQGPRYEQYF	TGTGCCAGCAGTGAACAGGGGCCGAGGTACGAGCAGTACTTC
NA	TRBV12-5	TRBJ2-3	NA	CASGPTSTDTQYF	TGTGCTAGTGGGCCCACAAGCACAGATACGCAGTATTTT
NA	TRBV7-9	TRBJ1-2	NA	CASSPGPVYGYTF	TGTGCCAGCAGCCCAGGGCCCGTCTATGGCTACACCTTC
TRBD2	TRBV7-2	TRBJ2-1	NA	CASSTKTGTSRYNEQFF	TGTGCCAGCAGTACAAAAACCGGGACTAGCCGGTACAATGAGCAGTTCTTC
NA	TRBV6-5	TRBJ1-1	NA	CASRTTALFTEAFF	TGTGCCAGCAGAACTACGGCTTTATTTACTGAAGCTTTCTTT
NA	TRBV30	TRBJ2-5	NA	CAWSSGVGGETQYF	TGTGCCTGGTCCTCAGGGGTTGGGGGAGAGACCCAGTACTTC
NA	TRBV19	TRBJ1-2	NA	CASREQTGVNYGYTF	TGTGCCAGTAGAGAGCAGACAGGCGTTAACTATGGCTACACCTTC
TRBD2	TRBV19	TRBJ2-1	NA	CASTSGGAPEQFF	TGTGCCAGTACCAGCGGGGGGGCCCCTGAGCAGTTCTTC
TRBD2	TRBV24-1	TRBJ2-3	NA	CATSDFTSGGATDTQYF	TGTGCCACCAGTGATTTTACTAGCGGGGGGGCAACAGATACGCAGTATTTT
TRBD2	TRBV4-1	TRBJ2-7	NA	CASSPRTSGDEQYF	TGCGCCAGCAGCCCACGGACTAGCGGGGACGAGCAGTACTTC
NA	TRBV19	TRBJ1-1	NA	CASRVDGLQLNTEAFF	TGTGCCAGTCGAGTAGACGGCCTCCAATTGAACACTGAAGCTTTCTTT
NA	TRBV13	TRBJ1-2	NA	CASSLGLISAAYGYTF	TGTGCCAGCAGCTTAGGCCTCATCTCGGCAGCCTATGGCTACACCTTC
NA	TRBV27	TRBJ2-1	NA	CASSLSAVSSYNEQFF	TGTGCCAGCAGTTTATCGGCGGTTAGCTCCTACAATGAGCAGTTCTTC
TRBD2	TRBV11-3	TRBJ2-1	few	CASSLDGPSGGGNEQFF	TGTGCCAGCAGCTTAGATGGTCCGAGCGGGGGGGGCAATGAGCAGTTCTTC
TRBD1	TRBV6-1	TRBJ2-7	NA	CASSEASRGRYYEQYF	TGTGCCAGCAGTGAAGCGAGCAGGGGGCGATACTACGAGCAGTACTTC
TRBD1	TRBV6-5	TRBJ1-2	NA	CASSYSTGQGENGYTF	TGTGCCAGCAGTTACTCAACTGGACAGGGTGAGAATGGCTACACCTTC
NA	TRBV12-5	TRBJ1-1	NA	CASGLRENTEAFF	TGTGCTAGTGGTTTGAGGGAGAACACTGAAGCTTTCTTT
NA	TRBV27	TRBJ2-2	NA	CASSLEQGFGGELFF	TGTGCCAGCAGTTTAGAACAGGGCTTCGGCGGGGAGCTGTTTTTT
NA	TRBV7-2	TRBJ2-3	NA	CASSILVYDTQYF	TGTGCCAGCAGCATACTAGTTTACGATACGCAGTATTTT
NA	TRBV20-1	TRBJ1-2	NA	CSASRGADGYTF	TGCAGTGCTAGTCGGGGGGCGGATGGCTACACCTTC
TRBD2	TRBV5-1	TRBJ2-5	NA	CASSDTGTKTQYF	TGCGCCAGCAGCGACACCGGGACTAAGACCCAGTACTTC
NA	TRBV19	TRBJ2-7	NA	CASSPNFSYEQYF	TGTGCCAGTAGCCCAAACTTCTCCTACGAGCAGTACTTC
TRBD1	TRBV5-6	TRBJ1-2	NA	CASSAGTGGYTF	TGTGCCAGCAGCGCCGGGACAGGTGGCTACACCTTC
TRBD1	TRBV19	TRBJ1-2	few	CASSLTGGDYGYTF	TGTGCCAGTAGCTTGACAGGGGGCGACTATGGCTACACCTTC